This T cell receptor beta chain originates from a study of T-cell memory formation after mild COVID-19. The overall study: There were largely donor-specific TCR clusters.

This clonotype has just a few counts. One entry per CDR3 protein, called by TCRdb with MiXCR from the 5' RACE reads. The data hold about 44,000 distinct CDR3 sequences, with less than 7.5% observed a single time. This sequence originates from a man younger than 30 who had mild COVID-19 (a few samples of this study predate the infection). Cell type and time point are not known. What was sequenced was PBMCs or a T cell subset sorted from them (not recorded which).

CDR3 bases: TGTGCCAGCAGCCAGGGACTAGCGGTGACCTACAATGAGCAGTTCTTC. Its translation is CASSQGLAVTYNEQFF. The chain employs TRBV4-2 and TRBJ2-1, with TRBD2 matching over 11 bases. CDR3 length: 16 residues. The ends lost 3 bases at V and 2 bases at J; junction bases unmatched: 3. CDR1 LGHNA and CDR2 YNFKEQ come from the germline V gene.